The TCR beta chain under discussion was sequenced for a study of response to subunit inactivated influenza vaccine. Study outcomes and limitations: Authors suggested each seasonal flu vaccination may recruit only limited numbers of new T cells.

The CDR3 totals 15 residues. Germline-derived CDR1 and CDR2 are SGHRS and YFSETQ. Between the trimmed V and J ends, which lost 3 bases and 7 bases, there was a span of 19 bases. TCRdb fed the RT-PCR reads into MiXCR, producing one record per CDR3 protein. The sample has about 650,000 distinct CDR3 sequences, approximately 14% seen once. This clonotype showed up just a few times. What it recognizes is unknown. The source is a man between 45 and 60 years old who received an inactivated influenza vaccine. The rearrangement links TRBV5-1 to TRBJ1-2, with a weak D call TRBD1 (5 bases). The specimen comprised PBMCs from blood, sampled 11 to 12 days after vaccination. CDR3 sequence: CASSYYPGPEGGYTF. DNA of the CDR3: TGCGCCAGCAGCTACTATCCGGGACCAGAAGGTGGCTACACCTTC.